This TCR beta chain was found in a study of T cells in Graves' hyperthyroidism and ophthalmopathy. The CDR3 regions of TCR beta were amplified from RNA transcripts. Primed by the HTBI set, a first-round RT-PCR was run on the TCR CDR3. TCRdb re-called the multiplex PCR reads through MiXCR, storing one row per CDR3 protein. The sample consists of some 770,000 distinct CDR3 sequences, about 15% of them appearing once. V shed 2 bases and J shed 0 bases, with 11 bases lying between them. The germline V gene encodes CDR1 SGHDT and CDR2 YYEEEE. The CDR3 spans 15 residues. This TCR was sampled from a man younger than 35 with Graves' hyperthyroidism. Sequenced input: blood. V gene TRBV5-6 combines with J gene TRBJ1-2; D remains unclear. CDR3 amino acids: CASSLISATNYGYTF. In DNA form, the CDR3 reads TGTGCCAGCAGCTTAATCTCCGCTACTAACTATGGCTACACCTTC.